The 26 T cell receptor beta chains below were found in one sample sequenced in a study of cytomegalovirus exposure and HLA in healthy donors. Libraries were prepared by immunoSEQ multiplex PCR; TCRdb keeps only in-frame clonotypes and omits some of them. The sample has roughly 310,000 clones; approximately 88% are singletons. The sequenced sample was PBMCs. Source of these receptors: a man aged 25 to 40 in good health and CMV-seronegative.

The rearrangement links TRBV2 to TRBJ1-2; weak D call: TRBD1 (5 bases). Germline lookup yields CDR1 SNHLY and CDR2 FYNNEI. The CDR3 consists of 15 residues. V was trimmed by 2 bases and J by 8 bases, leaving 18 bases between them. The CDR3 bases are TGTGCCAGCAGTGAAACACCTGGGGCAGTTAGAGGCTACACCTTC. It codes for CASSETPGAVRGYTF.

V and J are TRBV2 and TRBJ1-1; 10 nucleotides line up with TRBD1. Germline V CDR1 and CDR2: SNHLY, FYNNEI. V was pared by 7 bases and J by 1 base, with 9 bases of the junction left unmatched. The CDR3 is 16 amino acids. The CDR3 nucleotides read TGTGCCAGCACTCGAGAGACAGGGGGCACGAACACTGAAGCTTTCTTT. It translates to CASTRETGGTNTEAFF.

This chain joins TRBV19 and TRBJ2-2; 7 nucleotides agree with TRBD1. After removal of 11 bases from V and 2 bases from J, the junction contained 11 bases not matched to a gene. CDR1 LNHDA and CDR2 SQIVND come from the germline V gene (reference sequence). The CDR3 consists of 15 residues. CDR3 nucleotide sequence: TGTGCCTGCAAGTCCGGACAGGCCAACACCGGGGAGCTGTTTTTT. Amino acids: CACKSGQANTGELFF.

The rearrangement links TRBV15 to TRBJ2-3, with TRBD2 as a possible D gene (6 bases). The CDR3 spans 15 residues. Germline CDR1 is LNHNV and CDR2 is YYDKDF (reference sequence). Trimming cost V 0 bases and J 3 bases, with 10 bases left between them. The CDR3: CATSRDWGGTDTQYF. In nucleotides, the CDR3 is TGTGCCACCAGCAGAGATTGGGGAGGAACAGATACGCAGTATTTT. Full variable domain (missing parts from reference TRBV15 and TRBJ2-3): DAMVIQNPRYQVTQFGKPVTLSCSQTLNHNVMYWYQQKSSQAPKLLFHYYDKDFNNEADTPDNFQSRRPNTSFCFLDIRSPGLGDTAMYLCATSRDWGGTDTQYFGPGTRLTVL.

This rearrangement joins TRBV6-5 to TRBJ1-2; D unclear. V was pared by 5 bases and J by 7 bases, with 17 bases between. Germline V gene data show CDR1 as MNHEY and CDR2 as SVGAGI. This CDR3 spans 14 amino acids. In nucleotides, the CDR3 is TGTGCCAGCAGTCCCCAGAAGGGAGACCCTGGCTACACCTTC. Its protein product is CASSPQKGDPGYTF.

CDR3 in DNA: TGCAGCGCTTCGGCGGGGGCGGACACTGAAGCTTTCTTT. Its translation is CSASAGADTEAFF. The chain links TRBV29-1 to TRBJ1-1; possible D gene TRBD1, 6 bases. Trimming left V 7 bases short and J 3 bases short, with 15 bases between. Germline CDR1 SQVTM, CDR2 ANQGSEA. This CDR3 comprises 13 residues. The full variable domain, in which reference TRBV29-1 and TRBJ1-1 provide the parts outside the CDR3, is SAVISQKPSRDICQRGTSLTIQCQVDSQVTMMFWYRQQPGQSLTLIATANQGSEATYESGFVIDKFPISRPNLTFSTLTVSNMSPEDSSIYLCSASAGADTEAFFGQGTRLTVV.

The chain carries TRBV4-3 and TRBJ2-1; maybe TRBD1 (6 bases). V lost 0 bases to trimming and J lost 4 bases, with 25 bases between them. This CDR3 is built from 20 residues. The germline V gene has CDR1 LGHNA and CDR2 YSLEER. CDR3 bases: TGCGCCAGCAGCCAAGATATAAAGAATTTTGGGGACATCCCATACAATGAGCAGTTCTTC. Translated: CASSQDIKNFGDIPYNEQFF.

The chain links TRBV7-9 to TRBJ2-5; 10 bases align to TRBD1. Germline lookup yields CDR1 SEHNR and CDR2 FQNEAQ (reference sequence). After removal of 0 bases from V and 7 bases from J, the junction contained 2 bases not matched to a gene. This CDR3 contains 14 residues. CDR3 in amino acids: CASSLAGQGRTQYF. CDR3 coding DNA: TGTGCCAGCAGCTTAGCGGGACAGGGGAGGACCCAGTACTTC.

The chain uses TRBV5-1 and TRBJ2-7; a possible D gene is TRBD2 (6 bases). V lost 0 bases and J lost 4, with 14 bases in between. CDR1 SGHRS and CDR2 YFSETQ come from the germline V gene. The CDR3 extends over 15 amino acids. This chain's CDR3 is CASSLAGGNLYEQYF. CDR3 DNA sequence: TGCGCCAGCAGCTTGGCCGGCGGGAACCTGTACGAGCAGTACTTC.

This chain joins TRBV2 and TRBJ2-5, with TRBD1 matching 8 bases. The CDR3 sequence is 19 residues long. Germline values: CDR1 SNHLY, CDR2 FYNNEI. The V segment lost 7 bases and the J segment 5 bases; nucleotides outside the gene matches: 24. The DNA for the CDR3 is TGTGCCAGCAATACGACCGAATGGACGGACAGGGCCCCCCTGGAGACCCAGTACTTC. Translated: CASNTTEWTDRAPLETQYF.

The CDR3 is CASKRILNQPQHF. CDR3 DNA sequence: TGTGCCAGCAAGCGGATCCTCAATCAGCCCCAGCATTTT. The chain is built from TRBV2 and TRBJ1-5; D is ambiguous. Trimming removed 7 bases at V and 3 bases at J, with 10 bases between. This CDR3 is built from 13 residues. In germline, CDR1 is SNHLY, CDR2 FYNNEI.

CDR3 sequence (DNA): TGTGCCAGTAGTCCTATGACAGGAAATAGCAATCAGCCCCAGCATTTT. This encodes CASSPMTGNSNQPQHF. The chain combines TRBV19 with TRBJ1-5; maybe TRBD1 (6 bases). The CDR3 runs 16 residues. The germline V gene encodes CDR1 LNHDA and CDR2 SQIVND (reference sequence). V was clipped by 5 bases and J by 0 bases, with 14 bases between them.

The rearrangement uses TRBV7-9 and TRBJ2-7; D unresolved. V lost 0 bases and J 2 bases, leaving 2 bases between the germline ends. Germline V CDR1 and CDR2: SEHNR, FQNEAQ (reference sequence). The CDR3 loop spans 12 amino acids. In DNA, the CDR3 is TGTGCCAGCAGCTTAGCCACCTACGAGCAGTACTTC. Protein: CASSLATYEQYF.

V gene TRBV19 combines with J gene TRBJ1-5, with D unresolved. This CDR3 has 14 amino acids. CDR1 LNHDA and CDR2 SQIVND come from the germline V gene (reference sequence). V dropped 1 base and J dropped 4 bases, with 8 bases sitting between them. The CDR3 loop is CASSIGAGNQPQHF. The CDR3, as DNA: TGTGCCAGTAGTATAGGGGCCGGAAATCAGCCCCAGCATTTT.

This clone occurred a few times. CDR3 nucleotide sequence: TGTGCCAGCAGCAGCAGTGCGGGGGCGGAGACCCAGTACTTC. Translation: CASSSSAGAETQYF. The chain has TRBV5-5 and TRBJ2-5; possibly TRBD2 for D (7 bases). Looked up from germline, CDR1 is SGHKS and CDR2 is YYEKEE (reference sequence). This CDR3 has 14 amino acids. The ends were cut back, 4 bases at V and 5 bases at J, with 15 bases in the middle.

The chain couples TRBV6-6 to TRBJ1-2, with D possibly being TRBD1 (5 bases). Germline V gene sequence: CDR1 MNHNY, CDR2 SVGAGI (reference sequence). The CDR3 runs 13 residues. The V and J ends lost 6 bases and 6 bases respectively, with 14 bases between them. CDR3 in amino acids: CASSPLGANGYTF. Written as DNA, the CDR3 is TGTGCCAGCAGCCCCCTAGGGGCTAATGGCTACACCTTC.

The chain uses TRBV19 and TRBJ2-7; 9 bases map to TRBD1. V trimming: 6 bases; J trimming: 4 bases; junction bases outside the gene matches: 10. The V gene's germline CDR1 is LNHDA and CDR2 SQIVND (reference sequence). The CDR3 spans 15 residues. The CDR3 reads CASRTTGTGIYEQYF. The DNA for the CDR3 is TGTGCCAGTAGAACGACCGGGACAGGGATTTACGAGCAGTACTTC.

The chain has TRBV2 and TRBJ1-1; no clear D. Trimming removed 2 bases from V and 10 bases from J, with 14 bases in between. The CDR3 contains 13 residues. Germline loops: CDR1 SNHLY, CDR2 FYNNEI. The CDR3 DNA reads TGTGCCAGCAGTGAATTGGCCAGACTCGGAGCTTTCTTT. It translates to CASSELARLGAFF.

CDR3 in DNA: TGCAGCGTTGAGAGACAGGGGTATGAGCAGTTCTTC. This gives the protein CSVERQGYEQFF. The chain has TRBV29-1 and TRBJ2-1; 8 bases are shared with TRBD1. V was clipped by 3 bases and J by 8 bases; unmatched bases: 3. CDR3 length: 12 amino acids. In germline, CDR1 is SQVTM, CDR2 ANQGSEA.

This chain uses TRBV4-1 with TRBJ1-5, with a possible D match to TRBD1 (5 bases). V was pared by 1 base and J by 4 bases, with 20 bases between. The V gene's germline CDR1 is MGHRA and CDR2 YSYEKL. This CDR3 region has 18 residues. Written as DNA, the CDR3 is TGCGCCAGCAGCCAAGCAGCGGACACTGAGGGAGGGAATCAGCCCCAGCATTTT. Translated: CASSQAADTEGGNQPQHF.

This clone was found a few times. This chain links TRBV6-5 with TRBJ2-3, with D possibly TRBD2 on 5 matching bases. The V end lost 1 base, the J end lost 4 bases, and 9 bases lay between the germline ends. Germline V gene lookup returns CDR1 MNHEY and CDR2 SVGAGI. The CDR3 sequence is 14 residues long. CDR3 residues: CASSYYPEADTQYF. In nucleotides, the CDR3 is TGTGCCAGCAGTTACTATCCGGAGGCAGATACGCAGTATTTT.

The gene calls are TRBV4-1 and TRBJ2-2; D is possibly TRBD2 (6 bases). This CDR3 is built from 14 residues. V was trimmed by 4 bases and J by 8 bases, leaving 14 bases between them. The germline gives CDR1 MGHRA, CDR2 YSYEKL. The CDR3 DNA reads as TGCGCCAGCAGCCGGGAGCGGGCAGATGGGGAGCTGTTTTTT. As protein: CASSRERADGELFF.

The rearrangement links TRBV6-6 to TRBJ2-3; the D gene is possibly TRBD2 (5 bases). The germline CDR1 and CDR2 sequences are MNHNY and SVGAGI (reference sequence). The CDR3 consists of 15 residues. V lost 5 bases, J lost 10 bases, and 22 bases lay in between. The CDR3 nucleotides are TGTGCCAGCAGTGATCTGACTGGAGCAGCGGTTGCGCAGTATTTT. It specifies CASSDLTGAAVAQYF.

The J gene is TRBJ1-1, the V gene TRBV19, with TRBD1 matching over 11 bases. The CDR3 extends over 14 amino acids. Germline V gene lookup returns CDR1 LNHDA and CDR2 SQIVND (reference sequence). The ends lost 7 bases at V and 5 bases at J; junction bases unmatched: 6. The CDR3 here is CASTAGQGVTEAFF. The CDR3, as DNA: TGTGCCAGTACGGCGGGACAGGGGGTGACTGAAGCTTTCTTT.

The CDR3 loop reads CASSFGGVPYQGNTIYF. The CDR3 DNA reads TGTGCCAGCAGCTTTGGGGGGGTACCTTATCAAGGAAACACCATATATTTT. The J gene is TRBJ1-3, the V gene TRBV9, with D possibly being TRBD1 (5 bases). The germline V and J ends were trimmed by 4 bases and 4 bases, with 21 bases remaining between them. There are 17 residues in the CDR3. The germline V gene has CDR1 SGDLS and CDR2 YYNGEE.

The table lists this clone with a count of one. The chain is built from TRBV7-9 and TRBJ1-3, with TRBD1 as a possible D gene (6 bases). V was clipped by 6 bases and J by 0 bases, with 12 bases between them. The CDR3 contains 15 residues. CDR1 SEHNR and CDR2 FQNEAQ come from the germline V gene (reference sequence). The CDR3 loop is CASRIDRSSGNTIYF. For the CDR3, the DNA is TGTGCCAGCAGAATCGACAGGAGCTCTGGAAACACCATATATTTT.